The present entry profiles one T cell receptor (beta chain) with its context. The V segment lost 2 bases and the J segment 1 base; nucleotides outside the gene matches: 5. Per the germline V gene, CDR1 is SGDLS and CDR2 is YYNGEE. The CDR3 extends over 18 amino acids. This sample was taken from a study of blood T cell repertoires in COVID-19. Study in general: The samples span acute and convalescent COVID-19 from the United States, Italy and Spain. PBMCs, B-cell-depleted T cells, or T cells provided the cDNA or gDNA that made up the material.

In the original workflow: Amplification with reference gene primers provided the estimates of nucleated cell counts. Repertoires were generated with immunoSEQ multiplex PCR, while TCRdb's copy carries only in-frame clones and drops some. V and J calls and clone size are copied from that table; D and trimming were computed from the DNA. The sample contains hundreds of thousands of clones, 88% of which appear only once. The chain employs TRBV9 and TRBJ2-2; 13 nucleotides agree with TRBD2. Sequencing used peripheral blood. The TCR originated in a man in his late teens or twenties with active or convalescent COVID-19. The CDR3 coding sequence is TGTGCCAGCAGCGTCGGACTAGCGGGGGTGAGGAACACCGGGGAGCTGTTTTTT. It yields the protein CASSVGLAGVRNTGELFF. Looking up the rest from reference TRBV9 and TRBJ2-2 gives the full variable domain: DSGVTQTPKHLITATGQRVTLRCSPRSGDLSVYWYQQSLDQGLQFLIQYYNGEERAKGNILERFSAQQFPDLHSELNLSSLELGDSALYFCASSVGLAGVRNTGELFFGEGSRLTVL.